This T cell receptor (beta chain) was captured in a study of blood T cell repertoires in COVID-19. Across the whole study: COVID-19 samples from acute and convalescent phases originated in the United States, Italy and Spain. Nucleic acid was either cDNA or gDNA, and it came from T cells, B-cell-depleted T cells, or PBMCs.

The germline V gene has CDR1 SGHTA and CDR2 FQGNSA. CDR3 size: 13 residues. With 3 bases removed from V and 9 bases from J, the gap between germline ends came to 13 bases. Per the study methods: Cell counts per sample came from amplifying reference gene primers. Generated by immunoSEQ multiplex PCR, the TCRdb table keeps only in-frame clones and is missing some. Clone size and the V and J calls come from that table; the DNA yielded D and trimming. The table lists some 150,000 clones, 65% to 90% of them singletons. The sample taken for sequencing was peripheral blood. The source of this sequence is a man aged 45 to 65 with acute or convalescent COVID-19. The genes are TRBV7-2 and TRBJ2-3; no definite D call. CDR3: CASSFDLSKTQYF. In nucleotides, the CDR3 is TGTGCCAGCAGCTTCGACTTGAGTAAAACGCAGTATTTT.